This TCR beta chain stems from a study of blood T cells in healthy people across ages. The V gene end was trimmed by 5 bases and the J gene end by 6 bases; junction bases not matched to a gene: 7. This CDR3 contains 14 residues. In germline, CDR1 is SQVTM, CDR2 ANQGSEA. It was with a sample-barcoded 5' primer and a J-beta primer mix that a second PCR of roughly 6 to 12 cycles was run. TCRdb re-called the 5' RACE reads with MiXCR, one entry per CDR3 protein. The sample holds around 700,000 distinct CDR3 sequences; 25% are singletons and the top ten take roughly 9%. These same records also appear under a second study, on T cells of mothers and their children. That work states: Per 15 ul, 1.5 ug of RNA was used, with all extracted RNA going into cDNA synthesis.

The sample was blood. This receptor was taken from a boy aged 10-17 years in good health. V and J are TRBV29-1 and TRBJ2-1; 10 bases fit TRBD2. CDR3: CSVQLAGFLNEQFF. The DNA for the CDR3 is TGCAGCGTTCAACTAGCGGGATTTCTCAATGAGCAGTTCTTC.